These 21 T cell receptor beta chains were sequenced from one sample in a study of blood T cell repertoires in COVID-19. The method was immunoSEQ multiplex PCR; TCRdb's version includes in-frame clones alone and lacks a portion of them. The table lists about 150,000 clones, roughly 88% of them singletons. Sequenced sample: peripheral blood. These receptors all stem from a woman aged 60 to 75 with COVID-19, enrolled during active disease.

The J gene is TRBJ2-2, the V gene TRBV10-2; perhaps TRBD2 as D (6 bases). The CDR3 spans 19 residues. Germline CDR1 WSHSY, CDR2 SAAADI. V lost 2 bases and J lost 4, with 23 bases in between. The DNA for the CDR3 is TGCGCCAGCAGTGAGAGGGGCACTTCTAGCGCCTGGGGCACCGGGGAGCTGTTTTTT. Its protein is CASSERGTSSAWGTGELFF.

The CDR3 spells CASSSTGYNEQFF. Here the CDR3 DNA reads TGTGCCAGCAGCTCAACAGGTTACAATGAGCAGTTCTTC. The V call is TRBV9, the J call TRBJ2-1; a possible D gene is TRBD1 (5 bases). Germline assignment: CDR1 SGDLS and CDR2 YYNGEE. V was trimmed by 4 bases and J by 4 bases, leaving 9 bases between them. The CDR3 length is 13 residues.

V usage is TRBV19 and J usage is TRBJ2-7, with D possibly TRBD1 on 6 matching bases. Trimming left V 6 bases short and J 0 bases short, with 9 bases between. The germline gives CDR1 LNHDA, CDR2 SQIVND (reference sequence). The CDR3 extends over 13 amino acids. For the CDR3, the DNA is TGTGCCAGTAGAGTCAGGGGCTCCTACGAGCAGTACTTC. It specifies CASRVRGSYEQYF.

The genes are TRBV7-3 and TRBJ2-3, with 12 bases lining up with TRBD1. The germline CDR1 and CDR2 sequences are SGHTA and FQGTGA. The CDR3 consists of 14 residues. V lost 4 bases to trimming and J lost 6 bases; unmatched junction nucleotides: 2. CDR3 amino acids: CASSWGQGADTQYF. The CDR3 bases are TGTGCCAGCAGCTGGGGACAGGGGGCGGATACGCAGTATTTT. Drawing the rest from reference TRBV7-3 and TRBJ2-3, the complete variable domain is GAGVSQTPSNKVTEKGKYVELRCDPISGHTALYWYRQSLGQGPEFLIYFQGTGAADDSGLPNDRFFAVRPEGSVSTLKIQRTERGDSAVYLCASSWGQGADTQYFGPGTRLTVL.

This rearrangement joins TRBV18 to TRBJ1-3; 9 bases map to TRBD1. CDR3 length equals 18 residues. The V and J ends lost 4 bases and 0 bases, in that order; junction bases with no gene match: 10. Germline-derived CDR1 and CDR2 are KGHSH and LQKENI. CDR3 DNA: TGTGCCAGCTCACTACCGGGACAGGGCCGGATCTCTGGAAACACCATATATTTT. This gives the protein CASSLPGQGRISGNTIYF.

The CDR3 bases are TGTGCCTGGAGTCTTATGGGGTCAACCGGGACAGGTGGCTATGGCTACACCTTC. Residues: CAWSLMGSTGTGGYGYTF. The chain is built from TRBV30 and TRBJ1-2, with TRBD1 matching 8 bases. V lost 2 bases and J lost 4; bases outside the gene matches: 18. CDR1 is GTSNPN and CDR2 is SVGIG in the germline V gene (reference sequence). This CDR3 has 18 residues. The full variable domain, its missing parts supplied by reference TRBV30 and TRBJ1-2, is SQTIHQWPATLVQPVGSPLSLECTVEGTSNPNLYWYRQAAGRGLQLLFYSVGIGQISSEVPQNLSASRPQDRQFILSSKKLLLSDSGFYLCAWSLMGSTGTGGYGYTFGSGTRLTVV.

The gene calls are TRBV5-1 and TRBJ2-2; weak D call: TRBD2 (7 bases). CDR3 length equals 15 residues. V shed 0 bases and J shed 6 bases, with 12 bases lying between them. Germline V gene data show CDR1 as SGHRS and CDR2 as YFSETQ. CDR3 DNA: TGCGCCAGCAGCTTGGATTCGGGGGGCCCCGGGGAGCTGTTTTTT. Translated, it gives CASSLDSGGPGELFF.

This clone was seen just once. J is TRBJ1-2 and V is TRBV5-1; 12 nucleotides line up with TRBD1. V shed 3 bases and J 6 bases; nucleotides not matched to a gene: 9. This CDR3 spans 16 amino acids. The germline CDR1 and CDR2 sequences are SGHRS and YFSETQ. CDR3 sequence: CASSWLGQGAQDGYTF. The CDR3, as DNA: TGCGCCAGCAGCTGGCTGGGACAGGGGGCGCAGGATGGCTACACCTTC.

The chain recombines TRBV27 with TRBJ1-1, with D possibly matching TRBD1 (5 bases). The CDR3 is made up of 15 amino acids. CDR1 MNHEY and CDR2 SMNVEV come from the germline V gene (reference sequence). The V end lost 1 base, the J end lost 2 bases, and 11 bases lay between the germline ends. The CDR3 coding sequence is TGTGCCAGCAGTTTATGGGGCAGCCCAAACACTGAAGCTTTCTTT. It yields the protein CASSLWGSPNTEAFF.

The chain combines TRBV7-6 with TRBJ1-2; TRBD1 aligns across 7 bases. Germline V CDR1 and CDR2: SGHVS, FNYEAQ. There are 14 residues in the CDR3. V shed 3 bases and J 8 bases; nucleotides not matched to a gene: 9. For the CDR3, the DNA is TGTGCCAGCAGCTTTTCTACAGGGGTTGAGGGCTACACCTTC. This codes for CASSFSTGVEGYTF.

The rearrangement uses TRBV19 and TRBJ2-3; tentatively, D is TRBD1 (5 bases). The germline V gene has CDR1 LNHDA and CDR2 SQIVND (reference sequence). V dropped 5 bases and J dropped 4 bases, with 13 bases sitting between them. The CDR3 totals 14 residues. DNA of the CDR3: TGTGCCAGTAGTGGCAGGGTCGGAGCAGATACGCAGTATTTT. This sequence encodes CASSGRVGADTQYF.

This clone came up once. V gene TRBV12-3 or TRBV12-4 combines with J gene TRBJ2-7; 8 bases match TRBD1. Trimming took 6 bases from V and 3 from J; bases not matched to a gene: 4. CDR3 length equals 13 residues. CDR3 loop: CASRATGVYEQYF. The CDR3 bases are TGTGCCAGCAGGGCGACAGGGGTCTACGAGCAGTACTTC.

This rearrangement joins TRBV19 to TRBJ2-7; D might be TRBD1 (6 bases). The CDR3 consists of 15 residues. Trimming pared 6 bases from V and 0 bases from J, leaving 15 bases between. CDR1 is LNHDA, CDR2 SQIVND, per germline (reference sequence). The CDR3 nucleotides read TGTGCCAGTAGACCCGGGACATCTAGCTCCTACGAGCAGTACTTC. It translates to CASRPGTSSSYEQYF.

The J gene is TRBJ1-2, the V gene TRBV15; D perhaps matches TRBD1 (6 bases). Germline V gene lookup returns CDR1 LNHNV and CDR2 YYDKDF (reference sequence). CDR3 length: 16 amino acids. Trimming left V 0 bases short and J 1 base short, with 12 bases between. CDR3 residues: CATSRDPDSINYGYTF. The CDR3 DNA reads as TGTGCCACCAGCAGAGACCCGGACAGTATTAACTATGGCTACACCTTC.

The chain recombines TRBV9 with TRBJ1-5; weak D call: TRBD1 (6 bases). Germline CDR1 reads SGDLS; CDR2 reads YYNGEE. The CDR3 length is 14 residues. V was trimmed by 0 bases and J by 4 bases, leaving 8 bases between them. CDR3: CASSVGGRNQPQHF. In nucleotides, the CDR3 is TGTGCCAGCAGCGTAGGGGGGCGAAATCAGCCCCAGCATTTT. The complete variable domain, with remaining parts taken from reference TRBV9 and TRBJ1-5, reads DSGVTQTPKHLITATGQRVTLRCSPRSGDLSVYWYQQSLDQGLQFLIQYYNGEERAKGNILERFSAQQFPDLHSELNLSSLELGDSALYFCASSVGGRNQPQHFGDGTRLSIL.

This chain links TRBV5-1 with TRBJ1-2; D may be TRBD1 (5 bases). With 0 bases removed from V and 2 bases from J, the gap between germline ends came to 20 bases. Germline loops: CDR1 SGHRS, CDR2 YFSETQ. There are 18 residues in the CDR3. Here the CDR3 reads CASSLAPAGPRENYGYTF. Here the CDR3 DNA reads TGCGCCAGCAGCTTGGCCCCGGCGGGGCCCAGAGAGAACTATGGCTACACCTTC. The entire variable domain, with the rest obtained from reference TRBV5-1 and TRBJ1-2, is as follows: KAGVTQTPRYLIKTRGQQVTLSCSPISGHRSVSWYQQTPGQGLQFLFEYFSETQRNKGNFPGRFSGRQFSNSRSEMNVSTLELGDSALYLCASSLAPAGPRENYGYTFGSGTRLTVV.

The chain recombines TRBV27 with TRBJ1-2; TRBD1 matches 8 bases. CDR1 MNHEY and CDR2 SMNVEV come from the germline V gene (reference sequence). This CDR3 region has 18 residues. V dropped 2 bases and J dropped 8; count of bases not matched to a gene: 19. The CDR3 nucleotides read TGTGCCAGCAGTTTAGTGTCTCCTTTCATGCAGGGGGCTGGAGGCTACACCTTC. Its protein product is CASSLVSPFMQGAGGYTF.

Only one count was recorded for this clone. The chain couples TRBV5-6 to TRBJ1-6, with D uncertain. The V and J ends lost 0 bases and 7 bases respectively, with 14 bases between them. Germline assignment: CDR1 SGHDT and CDR2 YYEEEE. The length of the CDR3 is 16 residues. In DNA, the CDR3 is TGTGCCAGCAGCTTGGCATCGGGAGGTATAAATTCACCCCTCCACTTT. Amino acid sequence: CASSLASGGINSPLHF.

The rearrangement joins TRBV7-3 to TRBJ2-1, with TRBD2 identical over 10 bases. V lost 4 bases to trimming and J lost 0 bases; unmatched junction nucleotides: 15. Per the germline V gene, CDR1 is SGHTA and CDR2 is FQGTGA. The length of the CDR3 is 20 residues. CDR3 region: CASSSPLAGAPGGSYNEQFF. The CDR3 DNA reads as TGTGCCAGCAGCTCACCCCTAGCGGGGGCCCCCGGGGGCTCCTACAATGAGCAGTTCTTC.

This clone occurred a few times. The chain is built from TRBV2 and TRBJ1-2; 8 bases are a match to TRBD1. This CDR3 has 16 amino acids. Germline values: CDR1 SNHLY, CDR2 FYNNEI. J gave up 1 base and V 5 bases, and 9 bases lay outside the gene matches. In nucleotides, the CDR3 is TGTGCCAGCAGTCTGGACAGGGTTAGGCGTAACTATGGCTACACCTTC. It yields the protein CASSLDRVRRNYGYTF.

The V call is TRBV6-4, the J call TRBJ1-1; 7 bases fit TRBD1. Unmatched junction bases numbered 4, after V lost 3 bases and J lost 0 bases. The germline V gene encodes CDR1 MRHNA and CDR2 SNTAGT. CDR3 length: 15 residues. The CDR3 region is CASSDPRGLNTEAFF. CDR3 sequence (DNA): TGTGCCAGCAGTGATCCGAGGGGGCTGAACACTGAAGCTTTCTTT.